The 13 T cell receptor beta chains in this list originate from one sample, sequenced in a study of blood T cell repertoires in COVID-19 (dated by TCRdb to 2020 to 2021). Libraries were prepared through the immunoSEQ multiplex PCR assay. Entries here come from immuneACCESS through TCRdb and include only in-frame sequences with V and J called. Some clones fail to appear in such tables; in the studies checked, an unresolved V gene covers under half of the shortfall, and the cause of the remainder is unknown. The sample includes about 130,000 clones, with roughly 90% observed a single time. The top ten clones comprise approximately 5% of the sample. The material sequenced was peripheral blood. The source is a man between 60 and 70 years old with COVID-19, enrolled during active disease.

This chain connects TRBV28 to TRBJ1-2; the D gene is possibly TRBD1 (6 bases). The CDR3 covers 14 residues. V was clipped by 6 bases and J by 8 bases, with 19 bases between them. From germline, CDR1 is MDHEN and CDR2 SYDVKM. This chain's CDR3 is CASRGATRGLGYTF. In DNA form, the CDR3 reads TGTGCCAGCAGGGGGGCAACGCGGGGGCTCGGCTACACCTTC.

The J gene is TRBJ2-7, the V gene TRBV6-5; TRBD1 aligns across 7 bases. V lost 5 bases and J lost 1; bases outside the gene matches: 5. The CDR3 spans 14 residues. The germline V gene has CDR1 MNHEY and CDR2 SVGAGI. In nucleotides, the CDR3 is TGTGCCAGCAGTAACCCGGGACAGTCCTACGAGCAGTACTTC. This translates into CASSNPGQSYEQYF.

The chain has TRBV24-1 and TRBJ1-2; D is unclear. Germline CDR1 reads KGHDR; CDR2 reads SFDVKD. The CDR3 is 12 residues long. Trimming stripped 3 bases from V and 4 bases from J, with 5 bases between. The CDR3 DNA sequence: TGTGCCACCAGTGATCAACTCTATGGCTACACCTTC. Translated: CATSDQLYGYTF.

This chain uses TRBV10-3 with TRBJ2-3; 10 nucleotides align to TRBD2. The CDR3 is 17 residues long. Germline V gene sequence: CDR1 ENHRY, CDR2 SYGVKD. Germline trimming cut 6 bases from V and 4 bases from J; bases unmatched to any gene: 13. CDR3 DNA sequence: TGTGCCATCAGGGGGGTATCTAGCGGGAGAAAAGCAGATACGCAGTATTTT. This sequence encodes CAIRGVSSGRKADTQYF.

This chain uses TRBV11-3 with TRBJ2-1; TRBD2 is a possible D gene (5 bases). CDR1 is SGHNT, CDR2 YENEEA, per germline. This CDR3 has 17 amino acids. Trimming cost V 0 bases and J 1 base, with 13 bases left between them. The CDR3 sequence: CASSLDLSSASYNEQFF. CDR3 bases: TGTGCCAGCAGCTTAGATCTAAGTAGCGCATCCTACAATGAGCAGTTCTTC.

This rearrangement joins TRBV19 to TRBJ2-5, with 12 bases matching TRBD2. The CDR3 contains 16 residues. Looked up from germline, CDR1 is LNHDA and CDR2 is SQIVND (reference sequence). J gave up 2 bases and V 5 bases, and 6 bases lay outside the gene matches. The CDR3 DNA reads TGTGCCAGTAGTCTTCTAGCGGGAGGGGGACAAGAGACCCAGTACTTC. Amino acids: CASSLLAGGGQETQYF.

J is TRBJ2-5 and V is TRBV15, with D possibly TRBD1 on 7 matching bases. Germline-derived CDR1 and CDR2 are LNHNV and YYDKDF (reference sequence). The CDR3 consists of 15 residues. Trimming took 0 bases from V and 5 from J, leaving 13 bases between them. In nucleotides, the CDR3 is TGTGCCACCAGCAGAGAACAGGGGAGGACGGAGACCCAGTACTTC. It specifies CATSREQGRTETQYF.

The V gene is TRBV24-1, the J gene TRBJ2-1; no reliable D call. V was cut by 4 bases and J by 5 bases, with 5 bases left in between. Germline CDR1 and CDR2: KGHDR and SFDVKD. This CDR3 comprises 12 residues. The CDR3 DNA is TGTGCCACCAGTGACGAGAACAATGAGCAGTTCTTC. Protein product: CATSDENNEQFF.

The rearrangement uses TRBV2 and TRBJ2-1; the match to TRBD2 covers 16 bases. This CDR3 comprises 16 residues. Germline CDR1 reads SNHLY; CDR2 reads FYNNEI. V was pared by 6 bases and J by 8 bases, with 7 bases of the junction left unmatched. This CDR3 is CASREPGTSGGDEQFF. The CDR3 DNA reads TGTGCCAGCAGGGAACCCGGGACTAGCGGGGGGGATGAGCAGTTCTTC.

This clone was seen a single time. The chain couples TRBV5-4 to TRBJ2-5; TRBD2 is a possible D gene (6 bases). The CDR3 has 16 residues. With 0 bases removed from V and 5 bases from J, the gap between germline ends came to 17 bases. The germline gives CDR1 SGHNT, CDR2 YYREEE (reference sequence). CDR3 protein: CASSLERPSAGETQYF. In nucleotides, the CDR3 is TGTGCCAGCAGCTTGGAACGACCTAGCGCGGGGGAGACCCAGTACTTC.

This clone was seen once. The rearrangement joins TRBV6-5 to TRBJ2-7; D perhaps matches TRBD1 (7 bases). Looked up from germline, CDR1 is MNHEY and CDR2 is SVGAGI. V lost 5 bases and J 13 bases, leaving 18 bases between the germline ends. The CDR3 runs 12 residues. CDR3 DNA: TGTGCCAGCAGTCCGGGACCCAGGGGGGTCTACTTC. Its protein product is CASSPGPRGVYF.

V is TRBV28 and J is TRBJ2-7; the match to TRBD2 covers 8 bases. CDR1 is MDHEN and CDR2 is SYDVKM in the germline V gene. The CDR3 runs 14 residues. Trimming at V came to 6 bases and at J to 6 bases, leaving 10 bases not matched to a gene. For the CDR3, the DNA is TGTGCCAGCAGGATCGCAGGACTAGCAGGCGAGCAGTACTTC. It is translated as CASRIAGLAGEQYF. The full variable domain, its missing parts supplied by reference TRBV28 and TRBJ2-7, is DVKVTQSSRYLVKRTGEKVFLECVQDMDHENMFWYRQDPGLGLRLIYFSYDVKMKEKGDIPEGYSVSREKKERFSLILESASTNQTSMYLCASRIAGLAGEQYFGPGTRLTVT.

CDR3 in amino acids: CASSTGQGARSPLHF. DNA of the CDR3: TGTGCCAGCAGCACCGGACAGGGGGCGAGGTCACCCCTCCACTTT. The V gene is TRBV27, the J gene TRBJ1-6, with TRBD1 identical over 11 bases. After removal of 6 bases from V and 10 bases from J, the junction contained 8 bases not matched to a gene. Germline V gene data show CDR1 as MNHEY and CDR2 as SMNVEV (reference sequence). The CDR3 contains 15 residues.